The 4 T cell receptor beta chains listed next were all sequenced from one sample in a study of response to subunit inactivated influenza vaccine. A single record per CDR3 protein comes from TCRdb applying MiXCR to the RT-PCR reads. The sample consists of about half a million distinct CDR3 sequences, around 8% of them appearing once. This specimen was PBMCs from blood, taken less than 25 months after vaccination. Source of these receptors: a man aged 50-75 years who received an inactivated influenza vaccine.

In its sample, this clonotype was seen a few times. The CDR3 nucleotides read TGTGCCAGCTGTCGGGAGGCCGGGAATGAAAAACTGTTTTTT. Its translation: CASCREAGNEKLFF. The chain combines TRBV28 with TRBJ1-4, with D unresolved. CDR3 length: 14 amino acids. Trimming took 8 bases from V and 5 from J, leaving 15 bases between them. Germline assignment: CDR1 MDHEN and CDR2 SYDVKM.

This clonotype was observed many times. J is TRBJ2-5 and V is TRBV12-3 or TRBV12-4; no clear D gene. The CDR3 length is 13 residues. V gave up 5 bases and J gave up 5 bases, with 12 bases separating them. CDR3: CASSTSDRETQYF. CDR3 in DNA: TGTGCCAGCAGTACCTCGGACCGGGAGACCCAGTACTTC.

A remark on this clonotype: An end of the junction differs from the germline gene, which may be a read error. The gene calls are TRBV12-3 or TRBV12-4 and TRBJ2-5, with 9 bases aligning to TRBD1. The CDR3 has 10 residues. CDR3 sequence (DNA): TGTGCCAGGGACCGGGACAGGGTCTGGTTC. It specifies CARDRDRVWF.

The table lists this clonotype with a few counts. The chain recombines TRBV4-2 with TRBJ2-7; 12 nucleotides agree with TRBD2. The CDR3 has 18 residues. Unmatched junction bases numbered 13, after V lost 0 bases and J lost 7 bases. The germline CDR1 and CDR2 sequences are LGHNA and YNFKEQ. DNA for the CDR3: TGTGCCAGCAGCCAAGAATGGACTAGCGGGGTGGGTATGGGAGAGCAGTACTTC. This encodes CASSQEWTSGVGMGEQYF.